What follows is one TCR beta chain and its context. This table comes from immunoSEQ multiplex PCR, and its TCRdb copy is limited to in-frame clones, with some not included. The repertoire holds approximately 88,000 clones, 87% seen once, with around 14% in the top ten. This sample is drawn from a study of blood T cell repertoires in COVID-19. In the study overall: There were acute and convalescent COVID-19 samples, and they came from the United States, Italy and Spain.

The clonotype comes from a male donor with acute or convalescent COVID-19. Specimen: peripheral blood.

The CDR3 nucleotides are TGCGCCAGCAGCCCCCCGGGATTAAGCAATCAGCCCCAGCATTTT. This encodes CASSPPGLSNQPQHF. V is TRBV4-1 and J is TRBJ1-5, with D unclear. Germline assignment: CDR1 MGHRA and CDR2 YSYEKL. The CDR3 is made up of 15 amino acids. Deletions cut 4 bases from V and 1 base from J, with 11 bases between.